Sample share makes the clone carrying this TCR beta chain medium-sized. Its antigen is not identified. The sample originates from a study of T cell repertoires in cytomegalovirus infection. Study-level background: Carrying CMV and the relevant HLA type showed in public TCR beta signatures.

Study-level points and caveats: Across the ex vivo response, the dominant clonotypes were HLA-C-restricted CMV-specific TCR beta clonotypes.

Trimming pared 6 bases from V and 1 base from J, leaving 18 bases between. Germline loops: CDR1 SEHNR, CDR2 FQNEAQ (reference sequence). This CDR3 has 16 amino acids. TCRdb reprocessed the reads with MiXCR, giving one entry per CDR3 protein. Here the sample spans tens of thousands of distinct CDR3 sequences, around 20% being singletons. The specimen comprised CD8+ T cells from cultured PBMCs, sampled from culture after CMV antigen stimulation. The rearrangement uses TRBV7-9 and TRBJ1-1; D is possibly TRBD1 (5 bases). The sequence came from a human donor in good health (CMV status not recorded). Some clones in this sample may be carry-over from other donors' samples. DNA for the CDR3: TGTGCCAGCAGGGAGACAGATACCCTAGCGAACACTGAAGCTTTCTTT. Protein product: CASRETDTLANTEAFF. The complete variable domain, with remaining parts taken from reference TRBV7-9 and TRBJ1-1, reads DTGVSQNPRHKITKRGQNVTFRCDPISEHNRLYWYRQTLGQGPEFLTYFQNEAQLEKSRLLSDRFSAERPKGSFSTLEIQRTEQGDSAMYLCASRETDTLANTEAFFGQGTRLTVV.